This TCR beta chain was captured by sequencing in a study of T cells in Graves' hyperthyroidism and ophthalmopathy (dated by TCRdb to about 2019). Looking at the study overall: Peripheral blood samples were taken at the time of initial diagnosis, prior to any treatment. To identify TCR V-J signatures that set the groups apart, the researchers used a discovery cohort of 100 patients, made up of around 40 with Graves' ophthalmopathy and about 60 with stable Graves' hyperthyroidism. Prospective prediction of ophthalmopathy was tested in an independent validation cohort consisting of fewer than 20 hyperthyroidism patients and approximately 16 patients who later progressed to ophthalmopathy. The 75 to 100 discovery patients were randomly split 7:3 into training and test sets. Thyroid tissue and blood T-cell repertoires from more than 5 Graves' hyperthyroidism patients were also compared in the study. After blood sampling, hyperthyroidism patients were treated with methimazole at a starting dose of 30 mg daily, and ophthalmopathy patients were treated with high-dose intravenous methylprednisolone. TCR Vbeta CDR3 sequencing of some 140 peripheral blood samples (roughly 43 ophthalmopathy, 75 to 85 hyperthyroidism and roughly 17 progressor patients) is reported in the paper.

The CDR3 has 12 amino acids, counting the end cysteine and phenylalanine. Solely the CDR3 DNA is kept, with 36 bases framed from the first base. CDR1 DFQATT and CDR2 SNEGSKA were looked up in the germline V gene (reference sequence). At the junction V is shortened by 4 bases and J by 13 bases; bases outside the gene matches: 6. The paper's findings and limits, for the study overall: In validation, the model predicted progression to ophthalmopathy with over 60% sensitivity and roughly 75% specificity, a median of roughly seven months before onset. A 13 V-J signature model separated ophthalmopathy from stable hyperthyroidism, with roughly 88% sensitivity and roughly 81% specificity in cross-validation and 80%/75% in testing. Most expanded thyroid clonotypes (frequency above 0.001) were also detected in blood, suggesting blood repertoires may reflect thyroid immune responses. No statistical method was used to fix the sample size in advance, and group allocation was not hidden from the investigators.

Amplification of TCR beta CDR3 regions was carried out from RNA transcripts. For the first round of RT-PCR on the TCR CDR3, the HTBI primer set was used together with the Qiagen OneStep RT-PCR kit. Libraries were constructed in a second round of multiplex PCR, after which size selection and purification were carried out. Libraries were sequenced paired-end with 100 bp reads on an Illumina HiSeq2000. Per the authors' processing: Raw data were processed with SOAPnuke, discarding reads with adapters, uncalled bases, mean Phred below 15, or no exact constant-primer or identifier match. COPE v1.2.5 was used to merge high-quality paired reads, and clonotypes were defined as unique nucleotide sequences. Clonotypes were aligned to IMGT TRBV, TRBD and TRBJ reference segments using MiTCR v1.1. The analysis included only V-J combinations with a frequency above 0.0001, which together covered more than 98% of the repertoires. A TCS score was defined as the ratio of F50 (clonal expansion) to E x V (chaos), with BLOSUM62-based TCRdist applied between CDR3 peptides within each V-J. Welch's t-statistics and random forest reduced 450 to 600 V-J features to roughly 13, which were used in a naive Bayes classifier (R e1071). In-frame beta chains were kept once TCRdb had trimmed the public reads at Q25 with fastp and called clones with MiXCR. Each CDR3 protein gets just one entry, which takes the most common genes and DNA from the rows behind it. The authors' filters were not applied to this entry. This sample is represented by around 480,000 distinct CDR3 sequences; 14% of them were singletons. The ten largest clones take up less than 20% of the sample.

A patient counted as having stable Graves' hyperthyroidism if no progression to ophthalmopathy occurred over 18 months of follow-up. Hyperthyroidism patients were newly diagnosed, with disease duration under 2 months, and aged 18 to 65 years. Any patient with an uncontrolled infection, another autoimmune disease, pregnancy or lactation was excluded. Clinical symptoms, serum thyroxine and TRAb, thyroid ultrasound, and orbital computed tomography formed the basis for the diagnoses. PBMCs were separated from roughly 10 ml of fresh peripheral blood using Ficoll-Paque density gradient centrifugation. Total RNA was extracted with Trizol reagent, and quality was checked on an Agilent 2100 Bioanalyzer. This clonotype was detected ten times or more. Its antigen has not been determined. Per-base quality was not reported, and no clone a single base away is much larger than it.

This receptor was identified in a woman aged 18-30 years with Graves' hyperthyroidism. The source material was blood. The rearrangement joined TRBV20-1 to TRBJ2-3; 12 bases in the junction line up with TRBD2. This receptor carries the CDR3 CSATLAGGYEYF. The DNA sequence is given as TGCAGTGCTACCCTAGCGGGAGGGTATGAGTATTTT.